A single sample is the source of the 20 T cell receptor beta chains below, sequenced in a study of vaccination effects on CD4 cells after COVID-19. The repertoire was sequenced with immunoSEQ multiplex PCR; TCRdb's copy has only in-frame clones and lacks some. The sample lists tens of thousands of clones, 65% to 85% seen once, with approximately 4.3% in the top ten. What these receptors recognize is not known. Sequencing was preceded by expansion of antigen-specific CD4+ T cells with viral peptide pools in the ViraFEST assay. Cultured cells yielded isolated CD4+ T cells after 10 days. Nucleocapsid antibodies stayed negative before and after vaccination, showing no earlier SARS-CoV-2 infection. Specimen: CD4+ T cells from PBMCs cultured with HCoV-OC43 spike peptides, collected before COVID-19 vaccination. Subset noted: HCoV-OC43 spike overlapping peptide pool stimulation. Every receptor here comes from a human donor who received a COVID-19 vaccine.

This chain connects TRBV28 to TRBJ2-2; D perhaps matches TRBD1 (6 bases). Deletions cut 6 bases from V and 6 bases from J, with 23 bases between. Germline CDR1 MDHEN, CDR2 SYDVKM. The CDR3 totals 17 residues. CDR3 residues: CASRPGTPTNVAGELFF. The CDR3 region has the DNA TGTGCCAGCAGACCGGGGACACCCACCAACGTCGCCGGGGAGCTGTTTTTT.

This chain connects TRBV7-9 to TRBJ2-2; D is perhaps TRBD2 (6 bases). CDR1 is SEHNR, CDR2 FQNEAQ, per germline (reference sequence). The CDR3 loop spans 15 amino acids. Trimming shortened V by 4 bases and J by 6 bases, and 15 bases separated the two germline ends. The CDR3 loop reads CASSSQTSSSGELFF. The CDR3 DNA reads TGTGCCAGCAGCTCCCAGACTAGTTCCTCCGGGGAGCTGTTTTTT.

The chain carries TRBV6-2 or TRBV6-3 and TRBJ1-5; possibly TRBD1 for D (6 bases). This CDR3 comprises 14 residues. The V gene lost 3 bases and the J gene lost 8 bases, with 14 bases spanning the gap. The germline CDR1 and CDR2 sequences are MNHEY and SVGEGT. The CDR3 DNA is TGTGCCAGCAGTTATCAGGCAGGGGTCGAGCCCCAGCATTTT. Translation gives CASSYQAGVEPQHF.

This clone was counted only a few times. The chain carries TRBV2 and TRBJ1-2; a weak D match, TRBD1 (6 bases). The CDR3 is 12 amino acids. V was clipped by 7 bases and J by 8 bases, with 14 bases between them. Per germline, CDR1 SNHLY and CDR2 FYNNEI. In DNA, the CDR3 is TGTGCCAGCACCGCCGGGGGGCGAGGCTACACCTTC. Protein: CASTAGGRGYTF. The full variable domain, in which reference TRBV2 and TRBJ1-2 provide the parts outside the CDR3, is EPEVTQTPSHQVTQMGQEVILRCVPISNHLYFYWYRQILGQKVEFLVSFYNNEISEKSEIFDDQFSVERPDGSNFTLKIRSTKLEDSAMYFCASTAGGRGYTFGSGTRLTVV.

This clone has a handful of counts. J is TRBJ2-5 and V is TRBV7-9; D unresolved. The length of the CDR3 is 15 residues. Per germline, CDR1 SEHNR and CDR2 FQNEAQ (reference sequence). V shed 1 base and J shed 1 base, with 10 bases lying between them. CDR3 DNA: TGTGCCAGCAGCTTAGTCACTGGGTTCCAAGAGACCCAGTACTTC. It yields the protein CASSLVTGFQETQYF.

The count of this clone is one. In DNA, the CDR3 is TGTGCCAGCAGCTTGCGTGCCTACGGCACAGATACGCAGTATTTT. It yields the protein CASSLRAYGTDTQYF. The V call is TRBV5-5, the J call TRBJ2-3, with D unresolved. Trimming pared 1 base from V and 1 base from J, leaving 10 bases between. This CDR3 has 15 amino acids. Germline CDR1 SGHKS, CDR2 YYEKEE (reference sequence).

This clone has only a few counts. The rearrangement links TRBV14 to TRBJ2-3; 12 positions agree with TRBD1. Germline V lookup: CDR1 SGHDN, CDR2 FVKESK. The V segment lost 5 bases and the J segment 5 bases; nucleotides outside the gene matches: 5. The CDR3 has 15 residues. The CDR3 here is CASSWDRGRIDTQYF. CDR3 nucleotides: TGTGCCAGCAGCTGGGACAGGGGGCGAATAGATACGCAGTATTTT.

The chain recombines TRBV11-3 with TRBJ2-2; perhaps TRBD1 as D (6 bases). The CDR3 is made up of 15 amino acids. Germline CDR1 SGHNT, CDR2 YENEEA. V shed 3 bases and J shed 2 bases, with 10 bases lying between them. The CDR3 nucleotides are TGTGCCAGCAGCTTCACACAGGGAAACACCGGGGAGCTGTTTTTT. Translated, it gives CASSFTQGNTGELFF.

This sequence joins TRBV5-1 and TRBJ2-3; 15 bases line up with TRBD2. The germline V gene encodes CDR1 SGHRS and CDR2 YFSETQ. V was pared by 5 bases and J by 1 base, with 5 bases of the junction left unmatched. CDR3 length: 17 amino acids. In DNA form, the CDR3 reads TGCGCCAGCAGACCGGGACTAGCGGGGGGCCGCACAGATACGCAGTATTTT. It yields the protein CASRPGLAGGRTDTQYF.

The chain is built from TRBV10-1 and TRBJ2-1; weak D call: TRBD1 (5 bases). V gave up 3 bases and J gave up 0 bases, with 15 bases separating them. This CDR3 region has 17 residues. The germline CDR1 and CDR2 sequences are WNHNN and SYGVQD (reference sequence). The CDR3 DNA reads TGCGCCAGCAGTGATCCCTCCAGGGTGAGCTCCTACAATGAGCAGTTCTTC. Its translation is CASSDPSRVSSYNEQFF.

The V and J genes are TRBV6-5 and TRBJ1-5, with D perhaps matching TRBD1 (6 bases). With 6 bases removed from V and 7 bases from J, the gap between germline ends came to 13 bases. There are 13 residues in the CDR3. Germline V gives CDR1 MNHEY, CDR2 SVGAGI. This chain's CDR3 is CASSEQGWQPQHF. CDR3 coding DNA: TGTGCCAGCAGCGAGCAGGGGTGGCAGCCCCAGCATTTT.

This chain connects TRBV21-1 to TRBJ1-5; the table's D call, TRBD1, has no DNA check behind it. TRBV21-1 is assigned pseudogene status. The CDR3 runs to 18 residues. CDR3 sequence reads: CASSKLEQGHDSNQPQHF. In nucleotides, the CDR3 is TGTGCCAGCAGCAAACTCGAACAGGGTCATGATAGCAATCAGCCCCAGCATTTT.

This sequence joins TRBV9 and TRBJ2-2; 7 bases are a match to TRBD2. With V trimmed by 4 bases and J by 2 bases, 11 bases remained unmatched. Germline V gene lookup returns CDR1 SGDLS and CDR2 YYNGEE. CDR3 length equals 17 residues. The CDR3 spells CASSPASGVPNTGELFF. For the CDR3, the DNA is TGTGCCAGCAGCCCCGCTAGCGGCGTCCCAAACACCGGGGAGCTGTTTTTT.

CDR3 bases: TGCGCCAGCAGCTTCCCGGGACAGGGGCCTGCACAAGATACGCAGTATTTT. This sequence encodes CASSFPGQGPAQDTQYF. The genes are TRBV5-1 and TRBJ2-3, with 10 bases matching TRBD1. The CDR3 is 17 amino acids. The germline CDR1 and CDR2 sequences are SGHRS and YFSETQ. V trimming: 2 bases; J trimming: 5 bases; junction bases outside the gene matches: 11. Filled out from reference TRBV5-1 and TRBJ2-3, the complete variable domain reads KAGVTQTPRYLIKTRGQQVTLSCSPISGHRSVSWYQQTPGQGLQFLFEYFSETQRNKGNFPGRFSGRQFSNSRSEMNVSTLELGDSALYLCASSFPGQGPAQDTQYFGPGTRLTVL.

This chain links TRBV23-1 with TRBJ2-1, with a weak D call TRBD2 (5 bases). TRBV23-1 falls under the ORF class, with uncertain function. The CDR3 spans 16 residues. V was trimmed by 1 base and J by 4 bases, leaving 14 bases between them. In nucleotides, the CDR3 is TGCGCCAGCAGTCAATTCGGCGCGGGCGCATACAATGAGCAGTTCTTC. Its translation is CASSQFGAGAYNEQFF.

The rearrangement joins TRBV19 to TRBJ2-4; D unclear. Looked up from germline, CDR1 is LNHDA and CDR2 is SQIVND (reference sequence). V was shortened by 8 bases and J by 0 bases, with 17 bases between the two germline ends. The CDR3 runs to 16 residues. Here the CDR3 DNA reads TGTGCCAGTTCGACAAGTTGGGGTTTAGCCAAAAACATTCAGTACTTC. Translation: CASSTSWGLAKNIQYF. Supplemented by reference TRBV19 and TRBJ2-4, the full variable domain reads DGGITQSPKYLFRKEGQNVTLSCEQNLNHDAMYWYRQDPGQGLRLIYYSQIVNDFQKGDIAEGYSVSREKKESFPLTVTSAQKNPTAFYLCASSTSWGLAKNIQYFGAGTRLSVL.

The chain uses TRBV12-3 or TRBV12-4 and TRBJ1-2; TRBD1 agrees at 9 bases. V trimming: 5 bases; J trimming: 9 bases; junction bases outside the gene matches: 4. CDR3 size: 12 residues. The CDR3 coding sequence is TGTGCCAGCAGTGGACAGGGGACGAGCTACACCTTC. It yields the protein CASSGQGTSYTF.

The chain uses TRBV19 and TRBJ1-2, with D tentatively TRBD1 (6 bases). The V end lost 4 bases, the J end lost 4 bases, and 16 bases lay between the germline ends. The CDR3 loop spans 15 amino acids. The germline gives CDR1 LNHDA, CDR2 SQIVND (reference sequence). The CDR3 DNA is TGTGCCAGTAGTAGAGATAGGGGGACATCCTATGGCTACACCTTC. Residues: CASSRDRGTSYGYTF.

The chain joins TRBV19 to TRBJ2-5; 8 bases align to TRBD2. The V segment lost 4 bases and the J segment 1 base; nucleotides outside the gene matches: 20. This CDR3 spans 20 amino acids. CDR1 is LNHDA and CDR2 is SQIVND in the germline V gene (reference sequence). CDR3 DNA: TGTGCCAGTAGTAAAGGGGTCGCGCTAGCGGGTCTTCCCTTCCAAGAGACCCAGTACTTC. The encoded protein is CASSKGVALAGLPFQETQYF.

The gene calls are TRBV6-1 and TRBJ1-2, with D uncertain. The germline V gene has CDR1 MNHNS and CDR2 SASEGT. This CDR3 has 14 residues. V shed 2 bases and J shed 3 bases, with 10 bases lying between them. The CDR3 is CASSESGDYYGYTF. The DNA for the CDR3 is TGTGCCAGCAGTGAATCCGGAGATTACTATGGCTACACCTTC.